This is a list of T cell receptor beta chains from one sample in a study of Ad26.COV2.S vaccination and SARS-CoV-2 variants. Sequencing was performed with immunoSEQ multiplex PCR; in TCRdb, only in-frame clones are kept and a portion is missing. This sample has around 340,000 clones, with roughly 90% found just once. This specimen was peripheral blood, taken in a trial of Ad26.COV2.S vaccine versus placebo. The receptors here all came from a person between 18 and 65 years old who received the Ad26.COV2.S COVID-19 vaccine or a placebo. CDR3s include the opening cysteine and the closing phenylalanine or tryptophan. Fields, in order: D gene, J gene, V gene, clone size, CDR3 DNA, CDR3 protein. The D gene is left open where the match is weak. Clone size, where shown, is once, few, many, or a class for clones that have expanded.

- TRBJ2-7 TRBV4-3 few TGCGCCAGCAGCCCCTCGCCTGGAGACACCTCCTACGAGCAGTACTTC CASSPSPGDTSYEQYF
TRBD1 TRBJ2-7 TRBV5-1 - TGCGCCAGCAGCGTAGGACAGGGCTTCGACGAGCAGTACTTC CASSVGQGFDEQYF
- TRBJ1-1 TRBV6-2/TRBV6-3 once TGTGCCAGCAGTTACTCGTTCGGTGAAGCTTTCTTT CASSYSFGEAFF
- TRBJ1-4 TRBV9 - TGTGCCAGCAGCGTAGGGGTTGGAGAAAAACTGTTTTTT CASSVGVGEKLFF
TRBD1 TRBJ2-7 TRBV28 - TGTGCCAGCCAGACCGGGACAGGCTACTCCTACGAGCAGTACTTC CASQTGTGYSYEQYF
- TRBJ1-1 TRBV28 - TGTGCCACCCTGATAAACACTGAAGCTTTCTTT CATLINTEAFF
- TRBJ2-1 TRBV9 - TGTGCCAGCAGCGTAGTAGGGGCTGAGCAGTTCTTC CASSVVGAEQFF
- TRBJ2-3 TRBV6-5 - TGTGCCAGCAGCCGAGACGGGGCCTTTTGGGATACGCAGTATTTT CASSRDGAFWDTQYF
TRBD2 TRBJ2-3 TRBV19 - TGTGCCAGTAGTCCCGAGACCGGGACTAGCGGCACAGATACGCAGTATTTT CASSPETGTSGTDTQYF
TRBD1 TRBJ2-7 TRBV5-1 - TGCGCCAGCAGCCTAAGACAGGGGGCGTACGAGCAGTACTTC CASSLRQGAYEQYF
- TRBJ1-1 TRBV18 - TGTGCCAGCTCACCAACAGGGCAGAACACTGAAGCTTTCTTT CASSPTGQNTEAFF
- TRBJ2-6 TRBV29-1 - TGCAGCGTTGTTTGGGGCAGGACAAACTCTGGGGCCAACGTCCTGACTTTC CSVVWGRTNSGANVLTF
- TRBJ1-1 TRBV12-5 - TGTGCTAGTGGTTCGTCCGCAACCACTGAAGCTTTCTTT CASGSSATTEAFF
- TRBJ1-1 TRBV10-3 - TGTGCCATCAGTGATTTCGGGAACACTGAAGCTTTCTTT CAISDFGNTEAFF
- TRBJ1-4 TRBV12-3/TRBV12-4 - TGTGCCAGCCGAAGAAGTAATGAAAAACTGTTTTTT CASRRSNEKLFF
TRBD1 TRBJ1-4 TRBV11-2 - TGTGCCAGCAGCCCGCTCCCGGGACAGGGAGGGGGCACTAATGAAAAACTGTTTTTT CASSPLPGQGGGTNEKLFF
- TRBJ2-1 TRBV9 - TGTGCCAGCAGCGTGCGGCCCCTGGAAGTAACTGAGCAGTTCTTC CASSVRPLEVTEQFF
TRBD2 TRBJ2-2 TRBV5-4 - TGTGCCAGCAGCTTGTTACTAGCGGGGGGTGGTACCGGGGAGCTGTTTTTT CASSLLLAGGGTGELFF
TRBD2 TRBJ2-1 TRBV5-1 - TGCGCCAGCAGCTTGGCAGCGGGAGGGCCTCAGGGTGAGCAGTTCTTC CASSLAAGGPQGEQFF
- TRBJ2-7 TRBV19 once TGTGCCAGTAGTATAGTGTCGGGGAGCTCCTACGAGCAGTACTTC CASSIVSGSSYEQYF
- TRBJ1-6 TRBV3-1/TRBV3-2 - TGTGCCAGCAGCCAACGAAGGCTCTCGGGATCACCCCTCCACTTT CASSQRRLSGSPLHF
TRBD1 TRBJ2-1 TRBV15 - TGTGCCACCAGCAGGGGGTTGGGACAGGGCGACAATGAGCAGTTCTTC CATSRGLGQGDNEQFF
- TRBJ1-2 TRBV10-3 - TGTGCCATCAGTGAGTCGTTCGGCGAGATGCAAGCTAACTATGGCTACACCTTC CAISESFGEMQANYGYTF
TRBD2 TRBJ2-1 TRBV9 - TGTGCCAGCAGCGTAGCGGCTAGCGGGCGAAGCTCCTACAATGAGCAGTTCTTC CASSVAASGRSSYNEQFF
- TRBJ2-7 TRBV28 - TGTGCCAGCAGTTCCGTTCTCTCCTACGAGCAGTACTTC CASSSVLSYEQYF
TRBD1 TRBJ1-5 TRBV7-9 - TGTGCCAGCAGCTTTGGACAGGGGGATCAGCCCCAGCATTTT CASSFGQGDQPQHF
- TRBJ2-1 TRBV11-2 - TGTGCCAGCAGCTTATCCAGGGGTCGAAATGAGCAGTTCTTC CASSLSRGRNEQFF
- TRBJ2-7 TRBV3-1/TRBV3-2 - TGTGCCAGCAGCCAAGATTGTAGGGACAAGAGCTCCTACGAGCAGTACTTC CASSQDCRDKSSYEQYF
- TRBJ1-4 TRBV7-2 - TGTGCCAGCAGCTTTAACGGCCAGGTGAATGAAAAACTGTTTTTT CASSFNGQVNEKLFF
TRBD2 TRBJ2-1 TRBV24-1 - TGTGCCACCAGTGACAGGACTAGCGGGAGTTATTTAAATGAGCAGTTCTTC CATSDRTSGSYLNEQFF
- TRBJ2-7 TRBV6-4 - TGTGCCAGCAGTGACTACCCGGAAATAGCCTACGAGCAGTACTTC CASSDYPEIAYEQYF
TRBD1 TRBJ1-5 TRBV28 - TGTGCCAGCGCAGTTTGGGACAGGCCCAAACAGCCCCAGCATTTT CASAVWDRPKQPQHF
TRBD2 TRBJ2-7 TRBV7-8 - TGTGCCAGCATCCCGCTAGCGGGGGGGCCTCACGAGCAGTACTTC CASIPLAGGPHEQYF
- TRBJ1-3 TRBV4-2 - TGTGCCAGCAGCCAAGATATCAGCTCTGGAAACACCATATATTTT CASSQDISSGNTIYF
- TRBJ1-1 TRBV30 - TGTGCCTGGAGGGACCCACCGGGCACTGAAGCTTTCTTT CAWRDPPGTEAFF
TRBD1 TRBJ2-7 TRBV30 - TGTGCCTGGGGGGACAGGATGGGCTACGAGCAGTACTTC CAWGDRMGYEQYF
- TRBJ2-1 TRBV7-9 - TGTGCCAGCAGCATTTCAGGGAGCTCCTACAATGAGCAGTTCTTC CASSISGSSYNEQFF
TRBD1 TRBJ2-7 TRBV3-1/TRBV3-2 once TGTGCCAGCAGCCATGGACAGGGGTTGTATTACGAGCAGTACTTC CASSHGQGLYYEQYF
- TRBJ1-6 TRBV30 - TGTGCCTGGAGTTATTCCCCCTCCGGGACCGGCAATTCACCCCTCCACTTT CAWSYSPSGTGNSPLHF
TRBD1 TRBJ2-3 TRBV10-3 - TGTGCCACCGGGACAGGGGGCCTAGATACGCAGTATTTT CATGTGGLDTQYF
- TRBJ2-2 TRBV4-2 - TGTGCCAGCAGCCAAGTCCCTCCTGGACAGTCAAACACCGGGGAGCTGTTTTTT CASSQVPPGQSNTGELFF
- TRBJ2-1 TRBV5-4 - TGTGCCAGCAGCTTCTCAACAAACAATGAGCAGTTCTTC CASSFSTNNEQFF
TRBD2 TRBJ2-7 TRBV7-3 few TGTGCCAGCAGCCCCCGAGCGGGAGGATTTTACGAGCAGTACTTC CASSPRAGGFYEQYF
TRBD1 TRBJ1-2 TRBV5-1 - TGCGCCAGCAGCCTACGAACAGGGGGCCTAAACGGCTACACCTTC CASSLRTGGLNGYTF
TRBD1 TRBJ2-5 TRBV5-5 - TGTGCCAGCAGCCCGGAGACAGGGGGGCTAGAGACCCAGTACTTC CASSPETGGLETQYF
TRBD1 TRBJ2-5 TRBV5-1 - TGCGCCAGCAGCCCCCGGGGACAGGGGGAGACCCAGTACTTC CASSPRGQGETQYF